This TCR beta chain is drawn from a study of vaccination effects on CD4 cells after COVID-19. Overall study context: The study obtained samples from two convalescent patients 16 days and one week before vaccination. Study-wide results and limits: Recruitment yielded few convalescent patients, and the study had no early post-infection timepoints. Predominantly, the post-vaccine spike-reactive clones of convalescents comprised new vaccine-induced clones.

Viral peptide pools were used in the ViraFEST assay to expand antigen-specific CD4+ T cells, and sequencing came afterward. With 10 to 11 days of culture completed, CD4+ T cells were isolated. Sometime from March through December 2020, the person acquired a SARS-CoV-2 infection that PCR confirmed. Every well got 1.5 million to 2.5 million PBMC, which were grown with 8.5 to 10 IU/ml IL-2 and around 10 ug/ml peptides. Clones were sequenced by immunoSEQ multiplex PCR, and TCRdb holds only the in-frame ones, with some missing. The table shows 55,000 or so clones, with around 76% occurring only once. The germline V and J ends were trimmed by 0 bases and 8 bases, with 13 bases remaining between them. This CDR3 comprises 14 residues. CDR1 is SEHNR, CDR2 FQNEAQ, per germline (reference sequence). As concerns this clone: Its specificity is unknown.

J is TRBJ1-2 and V is TRBV7-9, with D tentatively TRBD1 (6 bases). Sequences were derived from CD4+ T cells from PBMCs cultured with HIV peptides, sampled before COVID-19 vaccination. Subset defined: HIV-1 Nef peptide pool negative control/reference culture. The sequence was obtained from a human donor who had a prior SARS-CoV-2 infection. This CDR3 reads CASSLAGGAGGYTF. The CDR3 DNA reads TGTGCCAGCAGCTTAGCAGGGGGGGCTGGAGGCTACACCTTC.